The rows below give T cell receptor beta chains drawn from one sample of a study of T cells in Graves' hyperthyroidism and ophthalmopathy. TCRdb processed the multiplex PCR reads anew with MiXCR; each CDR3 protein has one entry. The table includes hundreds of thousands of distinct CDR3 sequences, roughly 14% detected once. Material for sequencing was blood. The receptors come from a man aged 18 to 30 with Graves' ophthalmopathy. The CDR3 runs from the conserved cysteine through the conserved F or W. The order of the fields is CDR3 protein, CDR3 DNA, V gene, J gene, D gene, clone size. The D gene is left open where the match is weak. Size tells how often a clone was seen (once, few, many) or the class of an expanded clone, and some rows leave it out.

CDR3 protein: CASSYAAYPALTPLHF
CDR3 DNA: TGTGCCAGCAGTTACGCCGCGTATCCTGCGTTAACACCCCTCCACTTT
V gene: TRBV6-5
J gene: TRBJ1-6
D gene: -
clone size: few

CDR3 protein: CAGSSEAGWYNEQFF
CDR3 DNA: TGTGCCGGCAGTTCAGAAGCGGGGTGGTACAATGAGCAGTTCTTC
V gene: TRBV28
J gene: TRBJ2-1
D gene: TRBD2
clone size: -

CDR3 protein: CASRAQGRYEQYF
CDR3 DNA: TGCGCCAGCCGGGCGCAGGGGAGGTACGAGCAGTACTTC
V gene: TRBV5-1
J gene: TRBJ2-7
D gene: -
clone size: many

CDR3 protein: CASSPGGSGTGEQYF
CDR3 DNA: TGTGCCAGCAGTCCGGGCGGGTCAGGGACGGGTGAGCAGTACTTC
V gene: TRBV5-5
J gene: TRBJ2-7
D gene: -
clone size: few

CDR3 protein: CASSRPTSGSQETQYF
CDR3 DNA: TGTGCCAGCAGTCGCCCGACTAGCGGGAGCCAAGAGACCCAGTACTTC
V gene: TRBV12-3/TRBV12-4
J gene: TRBJ2-5
D gene: TRBD2
clone size: many

CDR3 protein: CSARDGTVKETQYF
CDR3 DNA: TGCAGTGCTAGAGATGGGACAGTGAAAGAGACCCAGTACTTC
V gene: TRBV20-1
J gene: TRBJ2-5
D gene: TRBD1
clone size: -

CDR3 protein: CATGQGLNYGYTF
CDR3 DNA: TGTGCCACCGGACAGGGGCTAAACTATGGCTACACCTTC
V gene: TRBV6-1
J gene: TRBJ1-2
D gene: TRBD1
clone size: few

CDR3 protein: CASSQARTGGREQYF
CDR3 DNA: TGCGCCAGCAGCCAAGCTAGGACAGGGGGCCGCGAGCAGTACTTC
V gene: TRBV13
J gene: TRBJ2-7
D gene: TRBD1
clone size: -

CDR3 protein: CASSLGSPTVNTQYF
CDR3 DNA: TGTGCCAGCAGTTTGGGTAGCCCGACGGTAAATACGCAGTATTTT
V gene: TRBV27
J gene: TRBJ2-3
D gene: -
clone size: many

CDR3 protein: CASSLDRQGQGYTF
CDR3 DNA: TGTGCCAGCAGCTTAGATAGGCAGGGTCAAGGCTACACCTTC
V gene: TRBV13
J gene: TRBJ1-2
D gene: -
clone size: many

CDR3 protein: CASSPPDPNYGYTF
CDR3 DNA: TGTGCCAGCAGCCCGCCGGATCCCAACTATGGCTACACCTTC
V gene: TRBV5-5
J gene: TRBJ1-2
D gene: -
clone size: -

CDR3 protein: CASSFYICSARDGRTVNTEAFF
CDR3 DNA: -
V gene: TRBV9
J gene: TRBJ1-1
D gene: -
clone size: -

CDR3 protein: CASSLMRAGVESPTDTQYF
CDR3 DNA: TGTGCCAGCAGCCTAATGCGGGCTGGGGTCGAGTCGCCCACAGATACGCAGTATTTT
V gene: TRBV7-8
J gene: TRBJ2-3
D gene: -
clone size: many

CDR3 protein: CASSVQGSAGGYTF
CDR3 DNA: TGTGCCAGTAGTGTACAGGGGTCCGCGGGTGGCTACACCTTC
V gene: TRBV19
J gene: TRBJ1-2
D gene: TRBD1
clone size: -

CDR3 protein: CASSLDNGLGYTF
CDR3 DNA: TGCGCCAGCAGCTTGGACAATGGGCTTGGCTACACCTTC
V gene: TRBV5-1
J gene: TRBJ1-2
D gene: -
clone size: -

CDR3 protein: CASRSGAGRWVTQYF
CDR3 DNA: TGTGCCAGCAGGTCTGGGGCAGGGAGGTGGGTTACGCAGTATTTT
V gene: TRBV12-3/TRBV12-4
J gene: TRBJ2-3
D gene: -
clone size: many